This T cell receptor (beta chain) was captured by sequencing in a study of Ad26.COV2.S vaccination and SARS-CoV-2 variants. Study-wide points: Marked by substantial breadth, spike-specific CD8+ and CD4+ T cell responses were reportedly seen after vaccination. From the TCR breadth and depth analyses, total T cell responses may have been underestimated.

The repertoire was sequenced with immunoSEQ multiplex PCR; TCRdb's copy has only in-frame clones and lacks some. This sample has about 350,000 clones, with approximately 90% found just once. Notes on this clone: Its antigen remains unknown.

This CDR3 contains 15 residues. Germline CDR1 reads MNHEY; CDR2 reads SMNVEV (reference sequence). The trim removed 5 bases at V and 1 base at J, leaving 5 bases unmatched. The sequenced sample was peripheral blood, obtained after recovery from COVID-19. The V call is TRBV27, the J call TRBJ1-1; 9 bases are shared with TRBD1. The receptor was isolated from a human donor who had recovered from COVID-19. CDR3 sequence: CASSPADRGNTEAFF. The CDR3 DNA is TGTGCCAGCAGTCCGGCGGACAGGGGGAACACTGAAGCTTTCTTT.